The 30 T cell receptor beta chains below all came from one sample that was sequenced in a study of Ad26.COV2.S vaccination and SARS-CoV-2 variants (TCRdb year 2021). Libraries were prepared through the immunoSEQ multiplex PCR assay. Held by TCRdb, this immuneACCESS table contains in-frame sequences only and omits some clones. Under half of the omission traces to an unresolved V gene where checked; the cause of the rest is unknown. The sample yields about 680,000 clones; roughly 90% were counted once. Jointly, the top ten make up around 1.5% of the sample. In light of the paper, this sample's treatment or condition label describes: approximately 18 received Ad26.COV2.S at low or high dose, single or two shots; roughly 5 received placebo; per-sample allocation not given. Repertoires of vaccine and placebo recipients were sequenced from samples collected on day 63 after the first injection. The sample here was peripheral blood, taken in a trial of Ad26.COV2.S vaccine versus placebo. These receptors were taken from a person aged 18-65 years who received the Ad26.COV2.S COVID-19 vaccine or a placebo.

The chain links TRBV6-5 to TRBJ1-1; 7 nucleotides align to TRBD1. Per the germline V gene, CDR1 is MNHEY and CDR2 is SVGAGI. The junction had 9 bases not matched to a gene; V was cut back by 7 bases and J by 1 base. CDR3 size: 15 residues. The CDR3, as DNA: TGTGCCAGCACTCAAGGGGGCGGCAGGAACACTGAAGCTTTCTTT. Residues: CASTQGGGRNTEAFF.

The chain carries TRBV4-1 and TRBJ1-6; 9 bases map to TRBD1. The V and J ends lost 4 bases and 5 bases, in that order; junction bases with no gene match: 12. Per germline, CDR1 MGHRA and CDR2 YSYEKL. The CDR3 runs 18 residues. CDR3 loop: CASSRNIGTGINNSPLHF. CDR3 coding DNA: TGCGCCAGCAGCCGAAATATTGGGACAGGGATTAATAATTCACCCCTCCACTTT.

This clone turned up a few times. The rearrangement links TRBV24-1 to TRBJ2-2; D gene ambiguous. V was shortened by 4 bases and J by 0 bases, with 8 bases between the two germline ends. The CDR3 length is 15 residues. CDR1 and CDR2 (germline): KGHDR, SFDVKD. The CDR3 DNA follows: TGTGCCACCAGTGACGGACCGTCGAACACCGGGGAGCTGTTTTTT. Its protein product is CATSDGPSNTGELFF.

This clone has only a few counts. The V and J genes are TRBV10-3 and TRBJ1-2, with unresolved D. The CDR3 totals 15 residues. Looked up from germline, CDR1 is ENHRY and CDR2 is SYGVKD. Between the trimmed V and J ends, which lost 2 bases and 8 bases, there was a span of 18 bases. DNA of the CDR3: TGTGCCATCAGTGAGATCATAGGGTGGGCGCGGGGCTACACCTTC. Its translation is CAISEIIGWARGYTF.

The V call is TRBV5-4, the J call TRBJ2-3; 7 bases match TRBD1. V trimming: 4 bases; J trimming: 1 base; junction bases outside the gene matches: 6. The CDR3 loop spans 15 amino acids. CDR1 SGHNT and CDR2 YYREEE come from the germline V gene (reference sequence). The chain's CDR3 is CASSPRTGGTDTQYF. The CDR3 DNA reads TGTGCCAGCAGCCCCAGGACAGGAGGCACAGATACGCAGTATTTT. Supplemented by reference TRBV5-4 and TRBJ2-3, the full variable domain reads ETGVTQSPTHLIKTRGQQVTLRCSSQSGHNTVSWYQQALGQGPQFIFQYYREEENGRGNFPPRFSGLQFPNYSSELNVNALELDDSALYLCASSPRTGGTDTQYFGPGTRLTVL.

This rearrangement joins TRBV19 to TRBJ2-3; 10 bases map to TRBD1. CDR1 is LNHDA and CDR2 is SQIVND in the germline V gene (reference sequence). The CDR3 is made up of 18 amino acids. With V trimmed by 3 bases and J by 1 base, 10 bases remained unmatched. CDR3 sequence: CASSIGGTGVRGTDTQYF. For the CDR3, the DNA is TGTGCCAGTAGTATTGGGGGGACAGGGGTGCGTGGCACAGATACGCAGTATTTT.

The chain uses TRBV29-1 and TRBJ2-2; 8 nucleotides match TRBD1. With V trimmed by 2 bases and J by 4 bases, 0 bases remained unmatched. There are 13 residues in the CDR3. Germline CDR1 reads SQVTM; CDR2 reads ANQGSEA. The DNA for the CDR3 is TGCAGCGTTGAAACAGGGGGCACCGGGGAGCTGTTTTTT. It codes for CSVETGGTGELFF.

The genes are TRBV18 and TRBJ2-1; D is uncertain. Deletions cut 2 bases from V and 8 bases from J, with 13 bases between. This CDR3 is 14 amino acids long. Looked up from germline, CDR1 is KGHSH and CDR2 is LQKENI. The chain's CDR3 is CASSPSRSVDEQFF. DNA for the CDR3: TGTGCCAGCTCACCAAGCAGGAGCGTCGATGAGCAGTTCTTC.

This clone has a single count. The chain uses TRBV3-1 (or the pseudogene TRBV3-2) and TRBJ2-2, with 8 positions matching TRBD2. CDR1 and CDR2 from the germline V gene are LGHDT and YNNKEL (reference sequence). With V trimmed by 4 bases and J by 1 base, 11 bases remained unmatched. This CDR3 has 18 residues. The CDR3 reads CASSRRSGGAGNTGELFF. In DNA, the CDR3 is TGTGCCAGCAGCCGTCGCTCCGGGGGGGCAGGGAACACCGGGGAGCTGTTTTTT.

This clone was counted a single time. The chain links TRBV5-4 to TRBJ2-3, with 8 bases that match TRBD2. Looked up from germline, CDR1 is SGHNT and CDR2 is YYREEE (reference sequence). Losses at the gene ends were 4 bases for V and 3 bases for J; bases not matched to a gene: 10. There are 16 residues in the CDR3. The chain's CDR3 is CASSLPSGSLTDTQYF. As DNA, the CDR3 is TGTGCCAGCAGCCTTCCCAGCGGGAGCCTAACAGATACGCAGTATTTT.

About this clone itself: A much larger clone differs from this one at a single base, so this may be a read error. At the DNA level, this CDR3 is encoded by other sequences in the same sample as well. V usage is TRBV6-5 and J usage is TRBJ1-2, with 7 bases fitting TRBD1. Per the germline V gene, CDR1 is MNHEY and CDR2 is SVGAGI. Trimming cost V 6 bases and J 2 bases; bases outside gene matches: 3. This CDR3 region has 13 residues. The CDR3 spells CASRATGNYGYTF. CDR3 sequence (DNA): TGTGCCAGCAGGGCGACAGGGAACTATGGCTACACCTTC.

V and J are TRBV15 and TRBJ1-1, with D maybe TRBD1 (5 bases). The CDR3 runs to 14 residues. In germline, CDR1 is LNHNV, CDR2 YYDKDF (reference sequence). The V and J ends lost 1 base and 7 bases respectively, with 13 bases between them. CDR3 DNA: TGTGCCACCAGCAGAGCCGCAGGGCGTGATGAAGCTTTCTTT. Its translation: CATSRAAGRDEAFF.

V gene TRBV18 combines with J gene TRBJ2-7; 8 bases map to TRBD2. Looked up from germline, CDR1 is KGHSH and CDR2 is LQKENI. V dropped 0 bases and J dropped 2; count of bases not matched to a gene: 3. The CDR3 loop spans 15 amino acids. Here the CDR3 DNA reads TGTGCCAGCTCACCACCTAGCGGGACTACCTACGAGCAGTACTTC. Residues: CASSPPSGTTYEQYF.

As for this clone: Other DNA sequences in this specimen translate into the identical CDR3. The genes are TRBV7-2 and TRBJ2-2, with D unclear. This CDR3 is built from 13 residues. CDR1 is SGHTA and CDR2 is FQGNSA in the germline V gene. V lost 2 bases, J lost 1 base, and 2 bases lay in between. The CDR3 reads CASSLRNTGELFF. DNA for the CDR3: TGTGCCAGCAGCTTACGGAACACCGGGGAGCTGTTTTTT.

The chain joins TRBV4-3 to TRBJ2-7, with TRBD2 identical over 10 bases. From germline, CDR1 is LGHNA and CDR2 YSLEER. J was trimmed by 1 base and V by 3 bases; bases with no gene match: 3. CDR3 length equals 15 residues. The CDR3 DNA reads as TGCGCCAGCAGCCACAGTAGCGGGGGGTCCTACGAGCAGTACTTC. Translating gives CASSHSSGGSYEQYF.

With respect to this clone: This same CDR3 is encoded by further DNA sequences in the sample. The CDR3 DNA follows: TGTGCCAGCAGCTTAGGGGGGGCCACAGATACGCAGTATTTT. Translating it yields CASSLGGATDTQYF. This chain uses TRBV7-9 with TRBJ2-3, with D perhaps matching TRBD1 or TRBD2 (6 bases each). V was pared by 1 base and J by 2 bases, with 7 bases between. The CDR3 contains 14 residues. Germline V lookup: CDR1 SEHNR, CDR2 FQNEAQ (reference sequence). Using reference TRBV7-9 and TRBJ2-3 for the parts outside the CDR3, the full variable domain is DTGVSQNPRHKITKRGQNVTFRCDPISEHNRLYWYRQTLGQGPEFLTYFQNEAQLEKSRLLSDRFSAERPKGSFSTLEIQRTEQGDSAMYLCASSLGGATDTQYFGPGTRLTVL.

This chain joins TRBV7-2 and TRBJ2-6; D uncertain. V was cut by 3 bases and J by 0 bases, with 15 bases left in between. Germline CDR1 reads SGHTA; CDR2 reads FQGNSA. There are 18 residues in the CDR3. CDR3: CASSLYRLVGSGANVLTF. For the CDR3, the DNA is TGTGCCAGCAGCTTGTACCGGTTAGTGGGCTCTGGGGCCAACGTCCTGACTTTC.

The chain recombines TRBV7-2 with TRBJ1-2; no clear D. Germline CDR1 reads SGHTA; CDR2 reads FQGNSA. The CDR3 extends over 14 amino acids. Trimming took off 2 bases at V and 5 bases at J, with 12 bases between the two ends. In nucleotides, the CDR3 is TGTGCCAGCAGCTTATCTGACGGAGTTTATGGCTACACCTTC. Protein sequence: CASSLSDGVYGYTF.

The genes are TRBV19 and TRBJ1-6; D is undetermined. V shed 3 bases and J shed 6 bases, with 15 bases lying between them. The CDR3 loop spans 16 amino acids. Germline V gene sequence: CDR1 LNHDA, CDR2 SQIVND (reference sequence). CDR3 loop: CASSMDSWGRNSPLHF. The CDR3 coding sequence is TGTGCCAGTAGTATGGACTCTTGGGGTCGTAATTCACCCCTCCACTTT.

This clone appeared once. The chain employs TRBV7-2 and TRBJ2-5; D perhaps matches TRBD1 (5 bases). The germline V and J ends were trimmed by 5 bases and 2 bases, with 12 bases remaining between them. The CDR3 loop spans 14 amino acids. Germline loops: CDR1 SGHTA, CDR2 FQGNSA. The DNA for the CDR3 is TGTGCCAGCAGCCCAGACAGATCTCAAGAGACCCAGTACTTC. Amino acids: CASSPDRSQETQYF.

In DNA form, the CDR3 reads TGTGCCAGCACCGACGAAAAGTACAGGGGGGGAGAAAAACTGTTTTTT. Translating gives CASTDEKYRGGEKLFF. The rearrangement uses TRBV6-6 and TRBJ1-4; 8 bases map to TRBD1. The CDR3 has 16 amino acids. CDR1 and CDR2 (germline): MNHNY, SVGAGI (reference sequence). Trimming removed 7 bases from V and 8 bases from J; junction bases left unmatched: 15.

The rearrangement links TRBV5-1 to TRBJ2-7; TRBD2 might be the D (5 bases). Germline V gives CDR1 SGHRS, CDR2 YFSETQ. V was clipped by 3 bases and J by 2 bases, with 15 bases between them. This CDR3 has 15 amino acids. The CDR3 is CASSSQRAPPYEQYF. CDR3 DNA: TGCGCCAGCAGCTCGCAGAGGGCCCCGCCCTACGAGCAGTACTTC. Complete variable domain (other parts from reference TRBV5-1 and TRBJ2-7): KAGVTQTPRYLIKTRGQQVTLSCSPISGHRSVSWYQQTPGQGLQFLFEYFSETQRNKGNFPGRFSGRQFSNSRSEMNVSTLELGDSALYLCASSSQRAPPYEQYFGPGTRLTVT.

V gene TRBV7-2 combines with J gene TRBJ2-3; weak D call: TRBD2 (6 bases). The V end was cut by 1 base, the J end by 2 bases, with 13 bases between. CDR1 and CDR2 from the germline V gene are SGHTA and FQGNSA. The CDR3 totals 16 residues. Written as DNA, the CDR3 is TGTGCCAGCAGCTTAGGCCCTAGCGAACTCACAGATACGCAGTATTTT. Amino acids: CASSLGPSELTDTQYF.

Concerning this clone: This sample includes further DNA sequences coding for the same CDR3. The chain links TRBV12-3 or TRBV12-4 to TRBJ2-7; D ambiguous. This CDR3 spans 13 amino acids. With 1 base removed from V and 1 base from J, the gap between germline ends came to 5 bases. The CDR3 reads CASSLDRSYEQYF. The CDR3, as DNA: TGTGCCAGCAGTTTAGACCGATCCTACGAGCAGTACTTC.

The V gene is TRBV7-2, the J gene TRBJ1-2, with no clear D. The V end was cut by 1 base, the J end by 1 base, with 13 bases between. The V gene's germline CDR1 is SGHTA and CDR2 FQGNSA. This CDR3 is built from 16 residues. CDR3 amino acids: CASSLVGGTNNYGYTF. The CDR3 nucleotides read TGTGCCAGCAGCTTAGTGGGTGGCACCAATAACTATGGCTACACCTTC.

The CDR3 DNA reads TGTGCCATCAGGAGGGCCCTGAACACCGGGGAGCTGTTTTTT. Residues: CAIRRALNTGELFF. The gene calls are TRBV10-3 and TRBJ2-2, with D maybe TRBD2 (5 bases). V lost 6 bases to trimming and J lost 1 base, with 9 bases between them. The CDR3 is 14 amino acids. Germline-derived CDR1 and CDR2 are ENHRY and SYGVKD.

This CDR3 is CASSLNRLAGANEQFF. CDR3 sequence (DNA): TGTGCCAGCAGCTTAAACCGACTAGCGGGAGCCAATGAGCAGTTCTTC. The V gene is TRBV11-2, the J gene TRBJ2-1; 12 bases map to TRBD2. Germline V gene data show CDR1 as SGHAT and CDR2 as FQNNGV. The CDR3 has 16 residues. V trimming: 2 bases; J trimming: 6 bases; junction bases outside the gene matches: 5.

This rearrangement joins TRBV18 to TRBJ2-2, with a possible D match to TRBD2 (6 bases). The CDR3 length is 18 residues. Deletions cut 3 bases from V and 0 bases from J, with 17 bases between. The germline CDR1 and CDR2 sequences are KGHSH and LQKENI. CDR3 DNA: TGTGCCAGCTCACCTAGTCCTCTCGGGAGACCGAACACCGGGGAGCTGTTTTTT. This gives the protein CASSPSPLGRPNTGELFF.

J is TRBJ2-5 and V is TRBV11-3; a weak D match, TRBD2 (6 bases). The germline V gene has CDR1 SGHNT and CDR2 YENEEA. The CDR3 spans 15 residues. V was shortened by 4 bases and J by 6 bases, with 18 bases between the two germline ends. The CDR3 is CASSSTEGGGKTQYF. DNA for the CDR3: TGTGCCAGCAGCTCAACCGAGGGTGGGGGGAAGACCCAGTACTTC.

V usage is TRBV11-2 and J usage is TRBJ1-2; the match to TRBD1 covers 8 bases. This CDR3 is built from 17 residues. Trimming took 0 bases from V and 2 from J; bases not matched to a gene: 8. CDR1 is SGHAT, CDR2 FQNNGV, per germline. The CDR3 protein is CASSLDPSTGENYGYTF. The CDR3 DNA follows: TGTGCCAGCAGCTTAGACCCTTCGACAGGGGAAAACTATGGCTACACCTTC. The variable domain in full, completed from reference TRBV11-2 and TRBJ1-2, reads EAGVAQSPRYKIIEKRQSVAFWCNPISGHATLYWYQQILGQGPKLLIQFQNNGVVDDSQLPKDRFSAERLKGVDSTLKIQPAKLEDSAVYLCASSLDPSTGENYGYTFGSGTRLTVV.